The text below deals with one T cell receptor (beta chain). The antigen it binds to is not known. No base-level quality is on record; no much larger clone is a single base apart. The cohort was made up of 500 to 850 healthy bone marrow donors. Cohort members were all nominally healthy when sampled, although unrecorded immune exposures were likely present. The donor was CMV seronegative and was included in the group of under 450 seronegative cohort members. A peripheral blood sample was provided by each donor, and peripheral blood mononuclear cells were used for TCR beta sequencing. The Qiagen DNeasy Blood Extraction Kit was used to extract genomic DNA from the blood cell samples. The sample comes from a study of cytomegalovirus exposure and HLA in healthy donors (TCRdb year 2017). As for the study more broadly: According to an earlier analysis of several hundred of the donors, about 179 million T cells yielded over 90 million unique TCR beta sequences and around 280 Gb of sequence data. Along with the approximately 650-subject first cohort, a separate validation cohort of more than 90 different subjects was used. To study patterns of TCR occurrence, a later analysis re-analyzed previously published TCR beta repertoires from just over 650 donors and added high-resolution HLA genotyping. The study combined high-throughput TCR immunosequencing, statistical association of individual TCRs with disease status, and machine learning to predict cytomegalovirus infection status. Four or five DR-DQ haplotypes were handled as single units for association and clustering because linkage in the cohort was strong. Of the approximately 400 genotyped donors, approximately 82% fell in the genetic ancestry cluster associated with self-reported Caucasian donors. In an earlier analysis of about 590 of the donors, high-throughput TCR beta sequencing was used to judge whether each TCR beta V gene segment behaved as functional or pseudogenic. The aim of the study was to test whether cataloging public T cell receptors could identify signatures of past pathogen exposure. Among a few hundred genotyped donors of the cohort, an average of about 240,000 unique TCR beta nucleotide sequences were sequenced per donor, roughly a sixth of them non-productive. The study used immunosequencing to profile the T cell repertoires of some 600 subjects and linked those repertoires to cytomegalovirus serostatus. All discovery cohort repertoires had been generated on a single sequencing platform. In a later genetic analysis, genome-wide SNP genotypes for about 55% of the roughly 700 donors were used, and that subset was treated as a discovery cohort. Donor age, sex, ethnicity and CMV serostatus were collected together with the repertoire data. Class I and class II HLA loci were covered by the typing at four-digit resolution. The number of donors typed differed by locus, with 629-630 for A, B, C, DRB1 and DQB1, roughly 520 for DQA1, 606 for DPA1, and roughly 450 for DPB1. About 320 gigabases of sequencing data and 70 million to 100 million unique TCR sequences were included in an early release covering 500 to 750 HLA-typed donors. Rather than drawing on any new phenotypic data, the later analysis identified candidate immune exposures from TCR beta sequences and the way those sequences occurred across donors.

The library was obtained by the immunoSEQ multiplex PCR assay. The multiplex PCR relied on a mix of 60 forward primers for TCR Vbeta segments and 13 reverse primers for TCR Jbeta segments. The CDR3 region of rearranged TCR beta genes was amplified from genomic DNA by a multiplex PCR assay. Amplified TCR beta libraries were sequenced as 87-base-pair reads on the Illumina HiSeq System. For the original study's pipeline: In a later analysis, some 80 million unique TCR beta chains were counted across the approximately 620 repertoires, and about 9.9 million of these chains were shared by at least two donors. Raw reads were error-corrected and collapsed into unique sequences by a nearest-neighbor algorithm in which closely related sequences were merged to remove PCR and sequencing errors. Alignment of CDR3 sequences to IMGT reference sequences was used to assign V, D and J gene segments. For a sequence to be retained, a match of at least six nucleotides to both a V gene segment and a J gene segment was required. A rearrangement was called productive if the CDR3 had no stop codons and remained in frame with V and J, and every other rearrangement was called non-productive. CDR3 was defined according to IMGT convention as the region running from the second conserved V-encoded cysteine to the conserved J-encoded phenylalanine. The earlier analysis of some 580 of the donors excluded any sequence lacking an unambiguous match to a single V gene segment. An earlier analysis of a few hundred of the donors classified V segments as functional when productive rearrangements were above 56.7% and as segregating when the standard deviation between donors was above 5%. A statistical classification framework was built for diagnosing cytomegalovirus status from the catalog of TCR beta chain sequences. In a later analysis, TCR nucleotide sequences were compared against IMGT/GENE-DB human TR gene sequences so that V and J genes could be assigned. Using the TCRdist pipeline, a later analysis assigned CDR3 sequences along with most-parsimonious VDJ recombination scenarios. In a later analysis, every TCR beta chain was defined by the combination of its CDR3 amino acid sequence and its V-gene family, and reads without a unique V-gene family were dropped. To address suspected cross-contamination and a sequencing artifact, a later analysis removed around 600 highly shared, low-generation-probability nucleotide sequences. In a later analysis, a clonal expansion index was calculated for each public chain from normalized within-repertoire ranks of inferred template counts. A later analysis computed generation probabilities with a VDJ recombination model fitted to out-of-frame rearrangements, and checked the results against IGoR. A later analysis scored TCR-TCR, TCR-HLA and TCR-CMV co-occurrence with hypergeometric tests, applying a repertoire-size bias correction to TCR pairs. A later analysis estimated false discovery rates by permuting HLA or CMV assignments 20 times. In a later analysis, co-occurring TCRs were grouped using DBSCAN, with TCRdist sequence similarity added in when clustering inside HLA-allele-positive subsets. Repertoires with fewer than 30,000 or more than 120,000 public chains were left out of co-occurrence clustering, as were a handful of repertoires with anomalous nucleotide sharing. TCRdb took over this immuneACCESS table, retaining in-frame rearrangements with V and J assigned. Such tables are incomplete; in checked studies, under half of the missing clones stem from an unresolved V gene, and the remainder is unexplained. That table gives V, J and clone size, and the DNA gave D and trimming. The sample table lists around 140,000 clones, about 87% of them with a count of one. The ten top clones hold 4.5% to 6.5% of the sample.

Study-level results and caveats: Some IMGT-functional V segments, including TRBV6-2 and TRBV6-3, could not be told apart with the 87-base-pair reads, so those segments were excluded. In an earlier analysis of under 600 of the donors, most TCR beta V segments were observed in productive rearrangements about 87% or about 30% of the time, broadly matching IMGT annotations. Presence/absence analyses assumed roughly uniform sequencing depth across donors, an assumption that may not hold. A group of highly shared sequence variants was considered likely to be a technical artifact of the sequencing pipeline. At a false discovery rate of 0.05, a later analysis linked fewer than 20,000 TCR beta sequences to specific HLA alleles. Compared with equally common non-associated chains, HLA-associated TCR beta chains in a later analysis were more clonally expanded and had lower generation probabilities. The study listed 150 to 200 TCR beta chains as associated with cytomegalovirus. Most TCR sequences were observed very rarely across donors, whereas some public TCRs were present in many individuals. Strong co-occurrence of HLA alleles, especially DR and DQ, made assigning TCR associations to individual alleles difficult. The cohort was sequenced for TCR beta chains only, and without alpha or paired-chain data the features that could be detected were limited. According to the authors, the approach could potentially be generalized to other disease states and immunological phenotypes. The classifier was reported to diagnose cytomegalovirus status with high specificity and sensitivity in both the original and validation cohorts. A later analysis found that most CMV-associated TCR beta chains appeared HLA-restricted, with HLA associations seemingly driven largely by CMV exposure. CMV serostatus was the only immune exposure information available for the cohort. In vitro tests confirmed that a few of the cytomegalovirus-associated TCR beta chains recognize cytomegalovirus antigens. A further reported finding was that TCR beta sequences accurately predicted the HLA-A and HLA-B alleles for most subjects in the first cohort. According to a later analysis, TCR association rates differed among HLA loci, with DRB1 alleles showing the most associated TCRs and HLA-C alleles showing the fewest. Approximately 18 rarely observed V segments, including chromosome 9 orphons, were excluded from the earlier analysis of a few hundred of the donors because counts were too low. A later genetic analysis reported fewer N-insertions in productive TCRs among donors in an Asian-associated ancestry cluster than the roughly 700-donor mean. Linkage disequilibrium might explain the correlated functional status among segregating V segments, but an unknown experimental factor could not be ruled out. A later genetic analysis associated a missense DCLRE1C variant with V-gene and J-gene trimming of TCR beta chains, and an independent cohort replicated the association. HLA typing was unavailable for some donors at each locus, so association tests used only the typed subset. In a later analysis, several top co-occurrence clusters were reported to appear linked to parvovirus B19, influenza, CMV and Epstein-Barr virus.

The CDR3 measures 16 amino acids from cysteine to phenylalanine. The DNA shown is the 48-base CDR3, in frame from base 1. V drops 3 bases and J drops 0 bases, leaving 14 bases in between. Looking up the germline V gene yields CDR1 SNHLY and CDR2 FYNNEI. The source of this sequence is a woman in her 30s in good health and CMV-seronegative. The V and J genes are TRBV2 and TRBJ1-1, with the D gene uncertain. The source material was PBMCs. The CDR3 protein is CASSDRPQVLNTEAFF. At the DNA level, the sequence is TGTGCCAGCAGTGACAGACCCCAGGTACTGAACACTGAAGCTTTCTTT.